The rows below give T cell receptor beta chains drawn from one sample of a study of T cells in Graves' hyperthyroidism and ophthalmopathy. One entry per CDR3 protein, called by TCRdb with MiXCR from the multiplex PCR reads. Here the sample spans approximately 510,000 distinct CDR3 sequences, 46% being singletons. The material sequenced was peripheral blood or thyroid tissue (not recorded which). The receptors stem from an adult woman with Graves' disease, either hyperthyroidism or ophthalmopathy (not recorded which). Each CDR3 is given with its conserved first and last residue. Each record gives: V gene, D gene, clone size, J gene, CDR3 DNA, CDR3 protein. The D gene is left open where the match is weak. Some rows have no size entry. The others give once, few or many, or a class for an expanded clone.

v_call: TRBV15
d_call: .
clone_size: .
j_call: TRBJ1-5
cdr3_nt: TGTGCCACTGCTAACTGGGCGAGGAGCAATCAGCCCCAGCATTTT
cdr3_aa: CATANWARSNQPQHF

v_call: TRBV6-6
d_call: .
clone_size: few
j_call: TRBJ2-7
cdr3_nt: TGTGCCAGCAGACCAGGGGCAGAAACCTACGAGCAGTACTTC
cdr3_aa: CASRPGAETYEQYF

v_call: TRBV29-1
d_call: TRBD1
clone_size: few
j_call: TRBJ1-2
cdr3_nt: TGCAGCGCGACAGGGGGATATGGCTACACCTTC
cdr3_aa: CSATGGYGYTF

v_call: TRBV20-1
d_call: .
clone_size: few
j_call: TRBJ1-2
cdr3_nt: TGCAGTGCTAGTCGGGCACAATTAAACTATGGCTACACCTTC
cdr3_aa: CSASRAQLNYGYTF

v_call: TRBV4-3
d_call: .
clone_size: .
j_call: TRBJ2-5
cdr3_nt: TGCGCCAGCACTAGGTGGGGGGCTGTAAGAGAGACCCAGTACTTC
cdr3_aa: CASTRWGAVRETQYF

v_call: TRBV5-6
d_call: .
clone_size: many
j_call: TRBJ1-1
cdr3_nt: TGTGCCAGCAGCTTGAAACGGTACACTGAAGCTTTCTTT
cdr3_aa: CASSLKRYTEAFF

v_call: TRBV15
d_call: .
clone_size: many
j_call: TRBJ1-1
cdr3_nt: TGTGCCACCAGTACGGACGCTATGAACACTGAAGCTTTCTTT
cdr3_aa: CATSTDAMNTEAFF

v_call: TRBV11-2
d_call: .
clone_size: .
j_call: TRBJ2-7
cdr3_nt: TGTGCCAGCAGCTTAGGGACAGCCTACAGCGAGCAGTACTTC
cdr3_aa: CASSLGTAYSEQYF

v_call: TRBV5-1
d_call: TRBD2
clone_size: .
j_call: TRBJ2-5
cdr3_nt: TGCGCCACTGGACTAGGAACTGAGACCCAGTACTTC
cdr3_aa: CATGLGTETQYF

v_call: TRBV29-1
d_call: .
clone_size: .
j_call: TRBJ2-5
cdr3_nt: TGCAGCGTTGAAGGGACAGACACCCAAGAGACCCAGTACTTC
cdr3_aa: CSVEGTDTQETQYF

v_call: TRBV2
d_call: .
clone_size: .
j_call: TRBJ1-1
cdr3_nt: TGTGCCACCCGGGACACTGAAGCTTTCTTT
cdr3_aa: CATRDTEAFF

v_call: TRBV2
d_call: TRBD1
clone_size: once
j_call: TRBJ1-4
cdr3_nt: TGTGCCAGCAAAGTCGGGACAGCTAATGAAAAACTGTTTTTT
cdr3_aa: CASKVGTANEKLFF

v_call: TRBV7-9
d_call: .
clone_size: .
j_call: TRBJ1-4
cdr3_nt: TGTGCCAGCAGCTTAGTGGCCGGCGACAATGAAAAACTGTTTTTT
cdr3_aa: CASSLVAGDNEKLFF

v_call: TRBV12-3/TRBV12-4
d_call: .
clone_size: .
j_call: TRBJ1-1
cdr3_nt: TGTGCCAGCGAGGGTGGAGGGTATGGGACTGAAGCTTTCTTT
cdr3_aa: CASEGGGYGTEAFF

v_call: TRBV4-3
d_call: TRBD1
clone_size: .
j_call: TRBJ2-7
cdr3_nt: TGCGCCAGCAGCCCGGACAGGGACAGCGAGCAGTACTTC
cdr3_aa: CASSPDRDSEQYF

v_call: TRBV11-2
d_call: .
clone_size: once
j_call: TRBJ1-2
cdr3_nt: TGTGCCAGCAGCTCGGAAGGAGATGGCTACACCTTC
cdr3_aa: CASSSEGDGYTF

v_call: TRBV7-2
d_call: .
clone_size: .
j_call: TRBJ2-7
cdr3_nt: TGTGCCAGCAGCGACTCGGGGACCACCTACGAGCAGTACTTC
cdr3_aa: CASSDSGTTYEQYF

v_call: TRBV7-8
d_call: TRBD1
clone_size: once
j_call: TRBJ1-4
cdr3_nt: TGTGCCAGCAGCTTAAGGGGGCAGATTAATGAAAAACTGTTTTTT
cdr3_aa: CASSLRGQINEKLFF

v_call: TRBV7-2
d_call: .
clone_size: many
j_call: TRBJ1-4
cdr3_nt: TGTGCCAGCAGCTTAGGTGGATATAATGAAAAACTGTTTTTT
cdr3_aa: CASSLGGYNEKLFF

v_call: TRBV29-1
d_call: .
clone_size: few
j_call: TRBJ1-1
cdr3_nt: TGCAGCGTTCAGCTCGGGGGTAACACTGAAGCTTTCTTT
cdr3_aa: CSVQLGGNTEAFF

v_call: TRBV29-1
d_call: .
clone_size: many
j_call: TRBJ2-7
cdr3_nt: TGCAGCGTTGGTTCGGGAGTCGGCCTCGAGCAGTACTTC
cdr3_aa: CSVGSGVGLEQYF

v_call: TRBV25-1
d_call: .
clone_size: .
j_call: TRBJ1-2
cdr3_nt: TGTGCCAGCAAATGGGGACCGAACTATGGCTACACCTTC
cdr3_aa: CASKWGPNYGYTF

v_call: TRBV10-3
d_call: .
clone_size: few
j_call: TRBJ2-6
cdr3_nt: TGTGCCATCAGTTCTACCGGGACCAACGTCCTGACTTTC
cdr3_aa: CAISSTGTNVLTF

v_call: TRBV7-2
d_call: .
clone_size: many
j_call: TRBJ2-7
cdr3_nt: TGTGCCAGCAGCTTAGCAGGCATCTCCTACGAGCAGTACTTC
cdr3_aa: CASSLAGISYEQYF

v_call: TRBV7-9
d_call: TRBD1
clone_size: many
j_call: TRBJ2-6
cdr3_nt: TGTGCCAGCAGCTCGACAGGGTGGGCTGGGGCCAACGTCCTGACTTTC
cdr3_aa: CASSSTGWAGANVLTF

v_call: TRBV15
d_call: .
clone_size: many
j_call: TRBJ2-6
cdr3_nt: TGTGCCACCAGCAGACCCCAAAGGGCTGGGGCCAACGTCCTGACTTTC
cdr3_aa: CATSRPQRAGANVLTF

v_call: TRBV9
d_call: TRBD1
clone_size: many
j_call: TRBJ1-1
cdr3_nt: TGTGCCAGCAGCGCGGGGGGACAGGGGAGGGGGAACACTGAAGCTTTCTTT
cdr3_aa: CASSAGGQGRGNTEAFF

v_call: TRBV7-2
d_call: TRBD2
clone_size: .
j_call: TRBJ2-5
cdr3_nt: TGTGCCAGCAGCCTCACTAGCGGCGGGACCCAGTACTTC
cdr3_aa: CASSLTSGGTQYF

v_call: TRBV9
d_call: TRBD1
clone_size: .
j_call: TRBJ2-7
cdr3_nt: TGTGCCAACCCCCAGGACAGGTTGTACTTC
cdr3_aa: CANPQDRLYF

v_call: TRBV10-1
d_call: .
clone_size: many
j_call: TRBJ2-2
cdr3_nt: TGCGCCAGCAGTGTTGGCGACACCGGGGAGCTGTTTTTT
cdr3_aa: CASSVGDTGELFF

v_call: TRBV4-2
d_call: .
clone_size: .
j_call: TRBJ1-4
cdr3_nt: TGTGCCAGCAGCCAAGATCCTCCAGGGTTCGGAGGTGAAAAACTGTTTTTT
cdr3_aa: CASSQDPPGFGGEKLFF